This record covers a single T cell receptor (beta chain). Its antigen remains unknown. Data came from immunoSEQ multiplex PCR; TCRdb stores just in-frame clones and leaves some out. Of tens of thousands of clones in the sample, about 96% were seen once. This sample was taken from a study of T cell clonotyping in hematopoietic cell transplantation. At the level of the study: Recipients' pretransplant samples followed cytoreduction.

Findings and limits, study-wide: At the given depth, recipient repertoires were over 95% de novo clonotypes. Graft donor and pretransplant recipient Inverse Simpson Index values predicted broader posttransplant TCR diversity.

CDR3 size: 14 residues. V was trimmed by 1 base and J by 4 bases, leaving 10 bases between them. The germline gives CDR1 LGHNA, CDR2 YNFKEQ. Noted time point: recipient sample about 28 days before transplant, after cytoreduction. The origin of this receptor is a woman between 45 and 60 years old with acute myeloid leukemia. Some clones in this sample may be carry-over from other donors' samples. The chain joins TRBV4-2 to TRBJ2-5, with D maybe TRBD2 (6 bases). The material was peripheral blood mononuclear cells, obtained before stem cell transplant. For the CDR3, the DNA is TGTGCCAGCAGCCAAGGCCAGGGAGGAGAGACCCAGTACTTC. Its translation: CASSQGQGGETQYF.